The 8 T cell receptor beta chains below were found in one sample sequenced in a study of blood T cell repertoires in COVID-19. Sequencing was performed with immunoSEQ multiplex PCR; in TCRdb, only in-frame clones are kept and a portion is missing. The sample contains 100,000 or so clones, approximately 88% of which appear only once. The sample consisted of peripheral blood. All receptors derive from a man between 60 and 70 years old with acute or convalescent COVID-19.

The genes are TRBV6-6 and TRBJ1-2; 10 bases are shared with TRBD1. Unmatched junction bases numbered 11, after V lost 6 bases and J lost 4 bases. The CDR3 is 16 residues long. Germline V gene lookup returns CDR1 MNHNY and CDR2 SVGAGI (reference sequence). The CDR3 sequence is CASSYGDRGPGYGYTF. The CDR3 bases are TGTGCCAGCAGCTACGGGGACAGGGGACCTGGCTATGGCTACACCTTC.

The gene calls are TRBV5-8 and TRBJ1-5; 11 bases agree with TRBD1. This CDR3 is 15 amino acids long. V lost 3 bases to trimming and J lost 5 bases; unmatched junction nucleotides: 4. Germline CDR1 and CDR2: SGHTS and YDEGEE. The CDR3 region is CASSWTGGADQPQHF. DNA for the CDR3: TGTGCCAGCAGCTGGACAGGGGGCGCCGATCAGCCCCAGCATTTT.

The genes are TRBV4-1 and TRBJ2-7; TRBD1 agrees at 11 bases. From germline, CDR1 is MGHRA and CDR2 YSYEKL. CDR3 length: 16 amino acids. Losses at the gene ends were 1 base for V and 6 bases for J; bases not matched to a gene: 8. This chain's CDR3 is CASSQGGDRGIFEQYF. The DNA for the CDR3 is TGCGCCAGCAGCCAAGGTGGGGACAGGGGGATTTTCGAGCAGTACTTC.

The chain joins TRBV3-1 (or the pseudogene TRBV3-2) to TRBJ1-3; perhaps TRBD1 as D (5 bases). V gave up 6 bases and J gave up 0 bases, with 9 bases separating them. The CDR3 runs 14 residues. Germline assignment: CDR1 LGHDT and CDR2 YNNKEL (reference sequence). In DNA, the CDR3 is TGTGCCAGCAGTCATACAGGCTCTGGAAACACCATATATTTT. It yields the protein CASSHTGSGNTIYF.

The genes are TRBV5-1 and TRBJ1-1; D is perhaps TRBD1 (6 bases). Trimming pared 2 bases from V and 7 bases from J, leaving 12 bases between. Per the germline V gene, CDR1 is SGHRS and CDR2 is YFSETQ. The CDR3 is 13 amino acids. CDR3 sequence: CASSLLGAVEAFF. CDR3 coding DNA: TGCGCCAGCAGCTTACTGGGGGCAGTTGAAGCTTTCTTT.

The chain joins TRBV5-4 to TRBJ1-1, with D possibly being TRBD1 (5 bases). The CDR3 runs to 15 residues. Trimming removed 0 bases at V and 0 bases at J, with 9 bases between. Germline CDR1 reads SGHNT; CDR2 reads YYREEE (reference sequence). CDR3 sequence: CASSLVGGLNTEAFF. Here the CDR3 DNA reads TGTGCCAGCAGCTTGGTGGGGGGATTGAACACTGAAGCTTTCTTT.

This chain joins TRBV20-1 and TRBJ2-7; TRBD2 is a possible D gene (5 bases). CDR1 is DFQATT and CDR2 is SNEGSKA in the germline V gene (reference sequence). This CDR3 has 13 residues. V lost 3 bases and J lost 3, with 12 bases in between. The CDR3, as DNA: TGCAGTGCTAGTCAAGTCGAGGGCTACGAGCAGTACTTC. Amino acid sequence: CSASQVEGYEQYF.

As for this clone: A much larger clone lies a single base off, so this may be a read error. The gene calls are TRBV6-5 and TRBJ2-2; tentative D call: TRBD1 (6 bases). The germline V gene encodes CDR1 MNHEY and CDR2 SVGAGI. Trimming pared 0 bases from V and 5 bases from J, leaving 7 bases between. The CDR3 has 14 residues. CDR3 amino acids: CASSYSRGTGELFF. DNA of the CDR3: TGTGCCAGCAGTTACTCGAGGGGGACCGGGGAGCTGTTTTTT.